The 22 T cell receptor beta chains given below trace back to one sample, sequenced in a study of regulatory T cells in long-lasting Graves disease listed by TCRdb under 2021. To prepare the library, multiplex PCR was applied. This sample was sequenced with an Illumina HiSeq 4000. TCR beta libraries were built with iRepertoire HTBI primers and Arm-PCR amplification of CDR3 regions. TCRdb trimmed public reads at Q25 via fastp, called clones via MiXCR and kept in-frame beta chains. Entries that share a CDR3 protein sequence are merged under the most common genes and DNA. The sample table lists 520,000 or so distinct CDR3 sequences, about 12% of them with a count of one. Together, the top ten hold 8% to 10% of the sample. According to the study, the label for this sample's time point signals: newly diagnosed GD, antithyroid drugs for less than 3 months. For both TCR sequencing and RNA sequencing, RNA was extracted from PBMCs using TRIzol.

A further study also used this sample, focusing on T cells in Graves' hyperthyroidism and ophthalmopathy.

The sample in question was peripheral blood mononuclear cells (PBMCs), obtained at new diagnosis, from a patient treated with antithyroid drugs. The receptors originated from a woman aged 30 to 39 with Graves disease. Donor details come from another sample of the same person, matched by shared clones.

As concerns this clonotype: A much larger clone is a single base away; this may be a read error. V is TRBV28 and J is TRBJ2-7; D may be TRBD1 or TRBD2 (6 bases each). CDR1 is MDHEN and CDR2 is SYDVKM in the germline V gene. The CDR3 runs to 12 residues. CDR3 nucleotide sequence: TGTACCAGCAGACTAGGACAGCACGAGCAGTACTTC. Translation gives CTSRLGQHEQYF.

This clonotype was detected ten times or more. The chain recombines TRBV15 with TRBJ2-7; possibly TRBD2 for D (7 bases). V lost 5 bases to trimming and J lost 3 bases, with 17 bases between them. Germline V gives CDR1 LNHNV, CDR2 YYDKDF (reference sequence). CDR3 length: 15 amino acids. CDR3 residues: CATSPGGGSLYEQYF. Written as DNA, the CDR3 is TGTGCCACCAGCCCCGGGGGCGGGAGCCTCTACGAGCAGTACTTC.

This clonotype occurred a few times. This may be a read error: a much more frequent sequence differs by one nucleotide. CDR3 amino acids: CASSEGGNYGYTF. DNA for the CDR3: TGTGCCAGCAGTGAGGGGGGGAACTATGGCTACACCTTC. The chain links TRBV6-1 to TRBJ1-2, with D perhaps TRBD1 (5 bases). Trimming took off 3 bases at V and 2 bases at J, with 7 bases between the two ends. Germline-derived CDR1 and CDR2 are MNHNS and SASEGT. This CDR3 comprises 13 residues.

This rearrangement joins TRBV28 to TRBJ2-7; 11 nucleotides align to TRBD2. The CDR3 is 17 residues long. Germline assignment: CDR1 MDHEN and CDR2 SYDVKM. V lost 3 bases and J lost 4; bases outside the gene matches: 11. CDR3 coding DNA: TGTGCCAGCAGTTTTTCGACTAGCGGGACCCTTAGTTACGAGCAGTACTTC. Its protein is CASSFSTSGTLSYEQYF.

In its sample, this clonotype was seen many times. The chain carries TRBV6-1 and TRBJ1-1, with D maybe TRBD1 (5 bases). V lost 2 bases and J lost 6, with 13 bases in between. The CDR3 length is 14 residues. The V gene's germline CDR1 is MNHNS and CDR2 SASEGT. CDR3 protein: CASSEFREHAEAFF. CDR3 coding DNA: TGTGCCAGCAGTGAATTCAGGGAACATGCTGAAGCTTTCTTT.

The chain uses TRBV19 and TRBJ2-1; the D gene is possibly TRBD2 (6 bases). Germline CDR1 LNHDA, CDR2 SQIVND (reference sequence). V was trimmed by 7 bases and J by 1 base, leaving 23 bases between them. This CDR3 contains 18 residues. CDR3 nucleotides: TGTGCCAGTAACCGTGGTATGGACGGAGCGGGTTCCTACAATGAGCAGTTCTTC. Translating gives CASNRGMDGAGSYNEQFF.

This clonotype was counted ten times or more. Written as DNA, the CDR3 is TGTGCCAGCACCGAAAGGGAGAACACTGAAGCTTTCTTT. This gives the protein CASTERENTEAFF. The chain couples TRBV2 to TRBJ1-1; D gene unclear. Trimming pared 7 bases from V and 1 base from J, leaving 10 bases between. This CDR3 comprises 13 residues. Germline V CDR1 and CDR2: SNHLY, FYNNEI.

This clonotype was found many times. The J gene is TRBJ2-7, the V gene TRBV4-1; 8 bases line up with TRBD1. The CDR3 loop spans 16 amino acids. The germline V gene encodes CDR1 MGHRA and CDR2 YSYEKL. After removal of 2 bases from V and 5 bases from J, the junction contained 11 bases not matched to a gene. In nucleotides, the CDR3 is TGCGCCAGCAGCCAACCCAGGACAGGGAAATTGAACGAGCAGTACTTC. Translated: CASSQPRTGKLNEQYF.

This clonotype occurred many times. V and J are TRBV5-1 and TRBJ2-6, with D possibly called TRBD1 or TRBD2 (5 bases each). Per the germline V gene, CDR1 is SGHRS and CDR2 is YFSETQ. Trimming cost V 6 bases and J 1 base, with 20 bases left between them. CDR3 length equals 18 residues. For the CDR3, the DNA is TGCGCCAGCAATATTGAGGGCAGGGTAACTTCTGGGGCCAACGTCCTGACTTTC. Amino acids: CASNIEGRVTSGANVLTF.

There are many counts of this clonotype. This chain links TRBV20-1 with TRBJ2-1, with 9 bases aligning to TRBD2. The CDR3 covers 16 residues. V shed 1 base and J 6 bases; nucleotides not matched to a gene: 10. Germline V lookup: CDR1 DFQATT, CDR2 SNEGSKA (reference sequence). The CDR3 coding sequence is TGCAGTGCTAGAGCCCCGGGGACTAGCCCGAGCAATGAGCAGTTCTTC. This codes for CSARAPGTSPSNEQFF.

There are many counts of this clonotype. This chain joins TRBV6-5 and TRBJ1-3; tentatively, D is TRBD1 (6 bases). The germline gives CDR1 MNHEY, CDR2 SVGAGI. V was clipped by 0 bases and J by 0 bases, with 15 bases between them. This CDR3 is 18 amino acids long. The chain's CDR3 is CASSYSSGQPRSGNTIYF. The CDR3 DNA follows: TGTGCCAGCAGTTACTCGTCCGGACAGCCCCGCTCTGGAAACACCATATATTTT.

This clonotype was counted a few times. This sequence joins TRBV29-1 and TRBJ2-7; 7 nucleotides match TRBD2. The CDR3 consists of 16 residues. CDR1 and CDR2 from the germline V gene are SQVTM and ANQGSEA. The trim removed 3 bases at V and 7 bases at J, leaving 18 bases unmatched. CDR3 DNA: TGCAGCGTTGAGGACCCGTGGGGACTACCCGGTGGAGAGCAGTACTTC. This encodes CSVEDPWGLPGGEQYF.

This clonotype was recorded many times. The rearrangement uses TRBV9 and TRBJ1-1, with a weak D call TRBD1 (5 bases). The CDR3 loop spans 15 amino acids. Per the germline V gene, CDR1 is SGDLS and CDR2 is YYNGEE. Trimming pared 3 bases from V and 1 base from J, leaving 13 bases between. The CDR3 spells CASSAWGDSNTEAFF. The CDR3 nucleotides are TGTGCCAGCAGCGCTTGGGGGGACTCGAACACTGAAGCTTTCTTT.

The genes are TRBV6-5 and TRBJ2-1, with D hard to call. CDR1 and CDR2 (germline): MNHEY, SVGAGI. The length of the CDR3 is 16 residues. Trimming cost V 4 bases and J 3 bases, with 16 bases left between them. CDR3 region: CASSFLNPVGYNEQFF. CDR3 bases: TGTGCCAGCAGTTTCCTAAACCCCGTGGGCTACAATGAGCAGTTCTTC.

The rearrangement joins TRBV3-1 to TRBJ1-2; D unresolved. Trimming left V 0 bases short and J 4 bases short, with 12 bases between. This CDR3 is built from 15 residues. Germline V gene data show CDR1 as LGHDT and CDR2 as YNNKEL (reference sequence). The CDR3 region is CASSQEERASYGYTF. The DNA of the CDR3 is TGTGCCAGCAGCCAAGAAGAAAGGGCTTCCTATGGCTACACCTTC.

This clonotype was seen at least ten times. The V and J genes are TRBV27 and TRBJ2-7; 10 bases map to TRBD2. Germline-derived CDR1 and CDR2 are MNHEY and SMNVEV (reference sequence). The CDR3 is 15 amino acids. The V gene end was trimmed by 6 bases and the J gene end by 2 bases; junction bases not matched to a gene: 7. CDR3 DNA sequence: TGTGCCAGCAGCGAGGGACTAGCGATCGCCTACGAGCAGTACTTC. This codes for CASSEGLAIAYEQYF.

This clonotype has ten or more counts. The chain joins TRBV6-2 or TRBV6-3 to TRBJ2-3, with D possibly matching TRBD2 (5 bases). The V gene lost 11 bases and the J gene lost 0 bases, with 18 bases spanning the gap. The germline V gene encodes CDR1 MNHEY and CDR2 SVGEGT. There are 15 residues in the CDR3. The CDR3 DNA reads TGTGCCTGTTTGACTACCTACTCTAGCACAGATACGCAGTATTTT. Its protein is CACLTTYSSTDTQYF.

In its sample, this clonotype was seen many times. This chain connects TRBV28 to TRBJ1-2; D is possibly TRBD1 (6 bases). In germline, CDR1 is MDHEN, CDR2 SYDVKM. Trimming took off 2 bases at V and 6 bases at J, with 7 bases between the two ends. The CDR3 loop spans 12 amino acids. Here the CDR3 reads CASSLGGHGYTF. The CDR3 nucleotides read TGTGCCAGCAGTTTAGGGGGGCATGGCTACACCTTC.

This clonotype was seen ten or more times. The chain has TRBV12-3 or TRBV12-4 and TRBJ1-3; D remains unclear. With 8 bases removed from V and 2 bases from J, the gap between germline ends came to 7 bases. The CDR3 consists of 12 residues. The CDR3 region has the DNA TGTGCCAGCCGGGAGCCTGGAAACACCATATATTTT. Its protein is CASREPGNTIYF.

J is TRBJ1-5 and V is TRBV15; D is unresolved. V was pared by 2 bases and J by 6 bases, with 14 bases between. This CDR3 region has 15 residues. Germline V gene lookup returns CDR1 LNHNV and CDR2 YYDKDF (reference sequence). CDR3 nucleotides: TGTGCCACCAGCAGAAAAACGGGGAGCGGTCAGCCCCAGCATTTT. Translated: CATSRKTGSGQPQHF. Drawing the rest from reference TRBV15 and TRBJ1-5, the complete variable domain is DAMVIQNPRYQVTQFGKPVTLSCSQTLNHNVMYWYQQKSSQAPKLLFHYYDKDFNNEADTPDNFQSRRPNTSFCFLDIRSPGLGDTAMYLCATSRKTGSGQPQHFGDGTRLSIL.

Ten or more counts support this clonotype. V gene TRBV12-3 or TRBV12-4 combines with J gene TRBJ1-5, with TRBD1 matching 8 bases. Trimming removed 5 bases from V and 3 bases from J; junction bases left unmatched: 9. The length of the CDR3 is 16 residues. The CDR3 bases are TGTGCCAGCAGTCCCCGTGGACAGGGTAACAATCAGCCCCAGCATTTT. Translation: CASSPRGQGNNQPQHF.

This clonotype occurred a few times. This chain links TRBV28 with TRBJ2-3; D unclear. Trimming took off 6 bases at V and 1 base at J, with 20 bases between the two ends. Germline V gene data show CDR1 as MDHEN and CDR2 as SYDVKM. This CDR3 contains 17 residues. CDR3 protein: CASSFSALRAGTDTQYF. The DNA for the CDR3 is TGTGCCAGCAGCTTTTCAGCCCTACGGGCGGGCACAGATACGCAGTATTTT.